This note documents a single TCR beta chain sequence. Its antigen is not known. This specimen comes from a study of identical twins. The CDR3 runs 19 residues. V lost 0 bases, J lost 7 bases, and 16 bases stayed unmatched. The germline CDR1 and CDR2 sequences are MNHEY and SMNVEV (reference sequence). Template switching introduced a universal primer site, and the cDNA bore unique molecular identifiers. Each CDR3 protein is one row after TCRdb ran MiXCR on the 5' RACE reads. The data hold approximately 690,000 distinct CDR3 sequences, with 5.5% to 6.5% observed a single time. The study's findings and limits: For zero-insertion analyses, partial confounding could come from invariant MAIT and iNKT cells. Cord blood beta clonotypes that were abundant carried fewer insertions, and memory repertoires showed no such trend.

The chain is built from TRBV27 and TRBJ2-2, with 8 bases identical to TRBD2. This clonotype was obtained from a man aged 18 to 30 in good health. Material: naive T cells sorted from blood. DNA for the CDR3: TGTGCCAGCAGTTTATCGCCCGAACCGGGACTAGGAGGGGTCGGGGAGCTGTTTTTT. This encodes CASSLSPEPGLGGVGELFF.